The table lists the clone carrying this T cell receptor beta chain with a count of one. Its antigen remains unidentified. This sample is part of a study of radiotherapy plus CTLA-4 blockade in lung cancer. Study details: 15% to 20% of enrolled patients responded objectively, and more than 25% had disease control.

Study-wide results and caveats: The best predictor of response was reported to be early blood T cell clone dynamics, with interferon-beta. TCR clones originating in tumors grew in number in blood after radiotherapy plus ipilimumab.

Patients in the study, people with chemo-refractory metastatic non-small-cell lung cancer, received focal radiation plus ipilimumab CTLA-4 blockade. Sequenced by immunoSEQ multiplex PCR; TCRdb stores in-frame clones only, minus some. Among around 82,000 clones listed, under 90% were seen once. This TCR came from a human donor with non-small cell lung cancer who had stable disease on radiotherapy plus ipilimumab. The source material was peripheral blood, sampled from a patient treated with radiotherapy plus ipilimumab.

The CDR3 bases are TGCGCCAGCAGCCAAGATGGCCCCCCCGACAGGAGCTCCTACAATGAGCAGTTCTTC. As protein: CASSQDGPPDRSSYNEQFF. V gene TRBV4-1 combines with J gene TRBJ2-1; weak D call: TRBD1 (6 bases). The CDR3 length is 19 residues. Trimming removed 0 bases from V and 0 bases from J, with 18 bases in between. The germline V gene has CDR1 MGHRA and CDR2 YSYEKL.